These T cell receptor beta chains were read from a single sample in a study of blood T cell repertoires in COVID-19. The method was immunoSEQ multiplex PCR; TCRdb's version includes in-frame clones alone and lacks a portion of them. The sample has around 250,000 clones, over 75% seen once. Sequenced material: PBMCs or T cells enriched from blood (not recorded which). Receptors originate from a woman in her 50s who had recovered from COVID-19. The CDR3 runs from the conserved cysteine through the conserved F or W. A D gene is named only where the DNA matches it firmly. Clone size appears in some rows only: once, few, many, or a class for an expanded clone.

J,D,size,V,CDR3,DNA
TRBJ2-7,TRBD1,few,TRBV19,CASMGAGQGSYEQYF,TGTGCCAGTATGGGGGCGGGACAGGGATCCTACGAGCAGTACTTC
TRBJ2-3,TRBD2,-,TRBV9,CASSVGLAGSTGADTQYF,TGTGCCAGCAGCGTAGGACTAGCGGGATCCACCGGCGCAGATACGCAGTATTTT
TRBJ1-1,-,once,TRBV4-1,CASSQIYSGANTEAFF,TGCGCCAGCAGCCAAATTTATTCAGGGGCGAACACTGAAGCTTTCTTT
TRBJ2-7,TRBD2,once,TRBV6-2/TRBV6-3,CASSSVSGRANEQYF,TGTGCCAGCAGTTCCGTTAGCGGGAGGGCCAACGAGCAGTACTTC
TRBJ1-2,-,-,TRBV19,CASTRSPNYGYTF,TGTGCCAGTACCCGGTCCCCTAACTATGGCTACACCTTC
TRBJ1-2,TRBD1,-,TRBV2,CASGQTGGNGGYTF,TGTGCCAGCGGACAAACAGGGGGTAATGGTGGCTACACCTTC
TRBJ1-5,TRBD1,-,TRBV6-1,CASSDGDRGVNQPQHF,TGTGCCAGCAGTGATGGGGACAGGGGTGTTAATCAGCCCCAGCATTTT
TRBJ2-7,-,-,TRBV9,CASVRSPSYEQYF,TGTGCCAGCGTCCGTAGCCCCTCCTACGAGCAGTACTTC
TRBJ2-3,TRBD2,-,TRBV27,CASSWLSGSLWDTQYF,TGTGCCAGCAGTTGGTTGAGCGGGAGTCTTTGGGATACGCAGTATTTT
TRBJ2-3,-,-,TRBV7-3,CASSLNAGVGTDTQYF,TGTGCCAGCAGCTTGAATGCAGGGGTTGGCACAGATACGCAGTATTTT